The rows below give T cell receptor beta chains drawn from one sample of a study of T cell changes during pregnancy in multiple sclerosis. The assay was immunoSEQ multiplex PCR, and TCRdb's table has in-frame clones only and misses some. This table has approximately 37,000 clones, approximately 94% appearing once. The sample consisted of CD4+ T cells from peripheral blood mononuclear cells, taken in the third trimester of pregnancy. Receptors were obtained from a female donor with multiple sclerosis, enrolled in a pregnancy study. CDR3s include the opening cysteine and the closing phenylalanine or tryptophan. Fields, in order: V gene, clone size, J gene, CDR3 protein. Where a row states a size, it is once, few, many or the class of an expanded clone; other rows omit it.

TRBV10-3	-	TRBJ2-7	CAISESRLSLGEQYF
TRBV21-1	-	TRBJ1-2	CASSKEDRACYGYTF
TRBV5-4	-	TRBJ2-7	CASSSRTGGAGEQYF
TRBV10-1	-	TRBJ2-1	CASSEWASGSSYNEQFF
TRBV2	-	TRBJ2-3	CAGYRGWDSTDTQYF
TRBV30	-	TRBJ1-2	CAFSRDRGYSGYGYTF
TRBV14	-	TRBJ2-1	CASSQSPSGYSSYNEQFF
TRBV7-2	-	TRBJ1-1	CASSSPGQGATEAFF
TRBV6-1	once	TRBJ2-5	CASSEATGFYRGRRQETQYF
TRBV2	-	TRBJ2-7	CASSEAGQGFEQYF
TRBV25-1	-	TRBJ2-7	CASSGEGQGLYEQYF
TRBV6-5	few	TRBJ2-7	CASSPPGQGHEQYF
TRBV18	-	TRBJ1-2	CASSPYKTPEQDGYTF
TRBV6-5	-	TRBJ2-4	CASTRVIQYF